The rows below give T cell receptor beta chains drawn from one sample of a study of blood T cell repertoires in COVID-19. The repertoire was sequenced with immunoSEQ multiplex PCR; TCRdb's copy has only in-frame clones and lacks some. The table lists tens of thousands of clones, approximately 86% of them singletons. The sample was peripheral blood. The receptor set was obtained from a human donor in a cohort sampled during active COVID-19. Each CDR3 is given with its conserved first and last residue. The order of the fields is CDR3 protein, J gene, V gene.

CDR3aa: CASSLIAGETQYF; j_gene: TRBJ2-5; v_gene: TRBV7-8
CDR3aa: CASSPGQLGNQPQHF; j_gene: TRBJ1-5; v_gene: TRBV18
CDR3aa: CSASPTRGAVLIAKNIQYF; j_gene: TRBJ2-4; v_gene: TRBV20-1
CDR3aa: CASSPGQGLNQPQHF; j_gene: TRBJ1-5; v_gene: TRBV18
CDR3aa: CASTPYTGGEGSQPQHF; j_gene: TRBJ1-5; v_gene: TRBV19
CDR3aa: CASSLTAGSGELFF; j_gene: TRBJ2-2; v_gene: TRBV5-1
CDR3aa: CASSLVRDREEGEQFF; j_gene: TRBJ2-1; v_gene: TRBV7-8
CDR3aa: CASSLAVVEQYF; j_gene: TRBJ2-7; v_gene: TRBV5-5
CDR3aa: CASSPPLVHNEQFF; j_gene: TRBJ2-1; v_gene: TRBV7-9
CDR3aa: CASSQRQLNTEAFF; j_gene: TRBJ1-1; v_gene: TRBV6-5
CDR3aa: CASSYIGNQPQHF; j_gene: TRBJ1-5; v_gene: TRBV6-6
CDR3aa: CASSKVGREETQYF; j_gene: TRBJ2-5; v_gene: TRBV21-1
CDR3aa: CASSPHQDTYSGNTIYF; j_gene: TRBJ1-3; v_gene: TRBV18
CDR3aa: CASSRGDIAGGTLNNEQFF; j_gene: TRBJ2-1; v_gene: TRBV5-1
CDR3aa: CASSDFAGGSENIQYF; j_gene: TRBJ2-4; v_gene: TRBV10-2
CDR3aa: CASSLVGRGAADTQYF; j_gene: TRBJ2-3; v_gene: TRBV5-6
CDR3aa: CASSSQPAGENTGELFF; j_gene: TRBJ2-2; v_gene: TRBV5-1
CDR3aa: CASSLDGGNSGNTIYF; j_gene: TRBJ1-3; v_gene: TRBV5-1
CDR3aa: CASSFQGYGYTF; j_gene: TRBJ1-2; v_gene: TRBV7-2
CDR3aa: CASSQDSGYSEAFF; j_gene: TRBJ1-1; v_gene: TRBV4-3
CDR3aa: CASSGPRGGYTF; j_gene: TRBJ1-2; v_gene: TRBV12-3/TRBV12-4
CDR3aa: CARRSGVRSPLHF; j_gene: TRBJ1-6; v_gene: TRBV21-1
CDR3aa: CASSSSQGVRDPPNYGYTF; j_gene: TRBJ1-2; v_gene: TRBV6-2/TRBV6-3
CDR3aa: CASSPKERLGAEQYF; j_gene: TRBJ2-7; v_gene: TRBV7-9
CDR3aa: CASSAPGLDYEQYF; j_gene: TRBJ2-7; v_gene: TRBV9
CDR3aa: CTSSQVRRKALSGNTIYF; j_gene: TRBJ1-3; v_gene: TRBV1
CDR3aa: CASSKVRVSGPDTGELFF; j_gene: TRBJ2-2; v_gene: TRBV21-1
CDR3aa: CASSPFAGNTGELFF; j_gene: TRBJ2-2; v_gene: TRBV18
CDR3aa: CASSSTGATNEKLFF; j_gene: TRBJ1-4; v_gene: TRBV6-6
CDR3aa: CATSQGGTEAFF; j_gene: TRBJ1-1; v_gene: TRBV10-2
CDR3aa: CSASSGEGKSDTQYF; j_gene: TRBJ2-3; v_gene: TRBV20-1
CDR3aa: CASSAGTPLHF; j_gene: TRBJ1-6; v_gene: TRBV11-2
CDR3aa: CASSVVGDSGNTIYF; j_gene: TRBJ1-3; v_gene: TRBV9
CDR3aa: CASTLDRMNTEAFF; j_gene: TRBJ1-1; v_gene: TRBV6-5
CDR3aa: CASSFGVFTEAFF; j_gene: TRBJ1-1; v_gene: TRBV27
CDR3aa: CASSYGGNEADTQYF; j_gene: TRBJ2-3; v_gene: TRBV6-5
CDR3aa: CASSEHRGSDNEQFF; j_gene: TRBJ2-1; v_gene: TRBV25-1
CDR3aa: CASSYGGMGYEQYF; j_gene: TRBJ2-7; v_gene: TRBV6-5
CDR3aa: CSAGQGSYEQYF; j_gene: TRBJ2-7; v_gene: TRBV29-1
CDR3aa: CASSPSGGSTDTQYF; j_gene: TRBJ2-3; v_gene: TRBV18
CDR3aa: CASSQDGAVNNSPLHF; j_gene: TRBJ1-6; v_gene: TRBV4-2
CDR3aa: CASSEGTGSSGNTIYF; j_gene: TRBJ1-3; v_gene: TRBV9
CDR3aa: CATSRELVPEAFF; j_gene: TRBJ1-1; v_gene: TRBV15
CDR3aa: CASGAGASPLHF; j_gene: TRBJ1-6; v_gene: TRBV25-1
CDR3aa: CASSIDRAETQYF; j_gene: TRBJ2-5; v_gene: TRBV21-1
CDR3aa: CASSIAVYTDTQYF; j_gene: TRBJ2-3; v_gene: TRBV19
CDR3aa: CAWSVSAGGLRPLHF; j_gene: TRBJ1-6; v_gene: TRBV30
CDR3aa: CASSPNLAGAHNEQFF; j_gene: TRBJ2-1; v_gene: TRBV18
CDR3aa: CASSQERVGGNSPLHF; j_gene: TRBJ1-6; v_gene: TRBV4-3
CDR3aa: CASSLEGAGEAFF; j_gene: TRBJ1-1; v_gene: TRBV5-1
CDR3aa: CSVLGGSYEQYF; j_gene: TRBJ2-7; v_gene: TRBV29-1